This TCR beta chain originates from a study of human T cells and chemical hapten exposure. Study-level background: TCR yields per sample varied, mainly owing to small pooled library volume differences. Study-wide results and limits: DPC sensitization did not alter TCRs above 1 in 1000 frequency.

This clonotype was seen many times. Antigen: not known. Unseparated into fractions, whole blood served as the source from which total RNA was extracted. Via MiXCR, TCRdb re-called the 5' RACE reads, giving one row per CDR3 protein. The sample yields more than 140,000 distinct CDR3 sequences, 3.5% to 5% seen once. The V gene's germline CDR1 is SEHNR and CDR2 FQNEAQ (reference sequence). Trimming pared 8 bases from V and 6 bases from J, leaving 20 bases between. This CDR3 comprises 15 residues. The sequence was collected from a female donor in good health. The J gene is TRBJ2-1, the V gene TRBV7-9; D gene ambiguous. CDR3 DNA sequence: TGTGCCAGCGCCCCTGTCTTTCGGTGGAGCAATGAGCAGTTCTTC. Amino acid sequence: CASAPVFRWSNEQFF.